The entry below gives a single T cell receptor (beta chain) sequence along with its context. The antigen is not known. These data come from a study of shared clonotypes between healthy human individuals. General study findings and limits: Donor clonotype sharing was expected to depend on sequencing depth. Despite large depth, rarefaction showed incomplete sorted-subset sequencing.

This table comes from immunoSEQ multiplex PCR, and its TCRdb copy is limited to in-frame clones, with some not included. Found here are millions of clones, 85% to 95% of them singletons; the top ten hold more than 0.12%. Trimming pared 3 bases from V and 3 bases from J, leaving 15 bases between. In germline, CDR1 is MRHNA, CDR2 SNTAGT. The CDR3 has 16 residues. The chain carries TRBV6-4 and TRBJ2-1; D possibly corresponds to TRBD1 (5 bases). The TCR sequence derives from a young man in good health. The sample was naive CD4+ T cells sorted from blood. This sample's subset: CD45RA+ positively selected. CDR3 DNA sequence: TGTGCCAGCAGTGAATCGTTAGGGCAGGGCTACAATGAGCAGTTCTTC. Encoded protein: CASSESLGQGYNEQFF.